In this sample, the clone carrying this TCR beta chain turned up a few times. The data derive from a study of CD8 T cells in ankylosing spondylitis. Germline CDR1 is SEHNR and CDR2 is FQNEAQ (reference sequence). The J segment lost 4 bases and the V segment lost 5 bases, leaving 5 bases of the junction unmatched. The CDR3 is 15 amino acids. TCRdb used MiXCR to reprocess the 5' RACE reads, holding one entry per CDR3 protein. The repertoire holds under 450,000 distinct CDR3 sequences, with 20% as singletons. This receptor was obtained from a male donor with ankylosing spondylitis or in good health (not recorded which). The rearrangement links TRBV7-9 to TRBJ2-3; 11 bases agree with TRBD1. The sequenced material came from blood, either unsorted or a sorted T cell fraction (not recorded which). DNA of the CDR3: TGTGCCAGCAGCACCGGACAGGGGGCAGCAGATACGCAGTATTTT. Encoded protein: CASSTGQGAADTQYF.